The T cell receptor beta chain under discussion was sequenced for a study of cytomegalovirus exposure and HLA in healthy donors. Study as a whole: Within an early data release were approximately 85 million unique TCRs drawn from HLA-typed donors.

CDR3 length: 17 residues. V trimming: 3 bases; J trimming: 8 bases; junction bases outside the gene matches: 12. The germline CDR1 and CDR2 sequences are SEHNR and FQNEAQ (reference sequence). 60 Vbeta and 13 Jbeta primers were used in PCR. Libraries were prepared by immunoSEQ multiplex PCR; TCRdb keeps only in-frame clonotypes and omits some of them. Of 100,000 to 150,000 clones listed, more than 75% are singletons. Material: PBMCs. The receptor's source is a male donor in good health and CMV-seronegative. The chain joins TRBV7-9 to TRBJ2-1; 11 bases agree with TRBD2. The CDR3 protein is CASSFSSGGPFGYEQFF. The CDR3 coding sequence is TGTGCCAGCAGCTTTTCTAGCGGGGGGCCTTTTGGGTATGAGCAGTTCTTC.